Presented here are 22 T cell receptor beta chains from one specimen sequenced in a study of cytomegalovirus exposure and HLA in healthy donors. The PCR made use of 60 Vbeta and 13 Jbeta primers. Libraries were prepared by immunoSEQ multiplex PCR; TCRdb keeps only in-frame clonotypes and omits some of them. The sample holds over 90,000 clones, approximately 76% seen once. What was sequenced was PBMCs. The receptors were sampled from a woman between 55 and 75 years old in good health and CMV-seropositive.

The rearrangement links TRBV5-1 to TRBJ1-2; D is unresolved. The CDR3 contains 11 residues. CDR1 is SGHRS, CDR2 YFSETQ, per germline. V was cut by 5 bases and J by 8 bases, with 10 bases left in between. CDR3 protein: CASRAVVGYTF. The CDR3 DNA reads as TGCGCCAGCAGGGCAGTGGTCGGCTACACCTTC.

V and J are TRBV5-4 and TRBJ2-7; D not resolved. The CDR3 runs 13 residues. Germline values: CDR1 SGHNT, CDR2 YYREEE (reference sequence). The germline V and J ends were trimmed by 2 bases and 10 bases, with 16 bases remaining between them. CDR3 residues: CASSLSSSGRQYF. Written as DNA, the CDR3 is TGTGCCAGCAGCTTAAGCTCCTCCGGTCGTCAGTACTTC.

This sequence joins TRBV30 and TRBJ2-7, with 9 bases aligning to TRBD2. The CDR3 totals 13 residues. With 4 bases clipped from V and 4 bases from J, the junction kept 5 bases outside the gene matches. Germline V CDR1 and CDR2: GTSNPN, SVGIG (reference sequence). CDR3 sequence reads: CAWNQRGAYEQYF. Here the CDR3 DNA reads TGTGCCTGGAACCAGCGGGGGGCTTACGAGCAGTACTTC. The full variable domain, with the rest looked up from reference TRBV30 and TRBJ2-7, is SQTIHQWPATLVQPVGSPLSLECTVEGTSNPNLYWYRQAAGRGLQLLFYSVGIGQISSEVPQNLSASRPQDRQFILSSKKLLLSDSGFYLCAWNQRGAYEQYFGPGTRLTVT.

This rearrangement joins TRBV2 to TRBJ2-1; D unclear. Per germline, CDR1 SNHLY and CDR2 FYNNEI. V lost 6 bases and J lost 1, with 10 bases in between. The CDR3 is 14 residues long. The CDR3 nucleotides read TGTGCCAGCAGGCCTCTAGTTTCCTACAATGAGCAGTTCTTC. Its protein is CASRPLVSYNEQFF. The complete variable domain, with remaining parts taken from reference TRBV2 and TRBJ2-1, reads EPEVTQTPSHQVTQMGQEVILRCVPISNHLYFYWYRQILGQKVEFLVSFYNNEISEKSEIFDDQFSVERPDGSNFTLKIRSTKLEDSAMYFCASRPLVSYNEQFFGPGTRLTVL.

This clone was counted once. This chain joins TRBV7-9 and TRBJ1-1, with D perhaps matching TRBD1 (6 bases). V lost 5 bases and J 11 bases, leaving 18 bases between the germline ends. The CDR3 runs 13 residues. Germline-derived CDR1 and CDR2 are SEHNR and FQNEAQ (reference sequence). The CDR3: CASSPRDNYMAFF. The CDR3 region has the DNA TGTGCCAGCAGCCCCCGGGACAACTATATGGCTTTCTTT.

CDR3 sequence (DNA): TGTGCCAGCAGCGCCCTAGCGGGAGACACCGGGGAGCTGTTTTTT. This codes for CASSALAGDTGELFF. The rearrangement joins TRBV9 to TRBJ2-2; 10 positions match TRBD2. Germline V CDR1 and CDR2: SGDLS, YYNGEE. J gave up 3 bases and V 3 bases, and 2 bases lay outside the gene matches. The CDR3 spans 15 residues.

This clone came up a few times. The chain uses TRBV14 and TRBJ1-4; D may be TRBD1 (6 bases). The CDR3 is 15 residues long. Germline V lookup: CDR1 SGHDN, CDR2 FVKESK. V lost 4 bases and J lost 6, with 15 bases in between. The CDR3 is CASSPGQRSYEKLFF. Written as DNA, the CDR3 is TGTGCCAGCAGCCCTGGACAGAGGTCATATGAAAAACTGTTTTTT.

The gene calls are TRBV5-1 and TRBJ1-2; perhaps TRBD1 as D (5 bases). Germline V gene data show CDR1 as SGHRS and CDR2 as YFSETQ. Trimming took off 4 bases at V and 4 bases at J, with 14 bases between the two ends. This CDR3 comprises 14 residues. The CDR3 DNA sequence: TGCGCCAGCAGCCCTGGACATACTATCTATGGCTACACCTTC. This sequence encodes CASSPGHTIYGYTF.

This chain joins TRBV18 and TRBJ1-1; the match to TRBD1 covers 11 bases. The CDR3 runs to 17 residues. CDR1 is KGHSH and CDR2 is LQKENI in the germline V gene. Trimming took 0 bases from V and 1 from J; bases not matched to a gene: 4. CDR3 sequence reads: CASSPPGGTGGNTEAFF. For the CDR3, the DNA is TGTGCCAGCTCACCACCGGGAGGGACAGGGGGGAACACTGAAGCTTTCTTT.

The chain carries TRBV5-1 and TRBJ2-1; the D is unclear. CDR3 length equals 15 residues. Per germline, CDR1 SGHRS and CDR2 YFSETQ. The V gene lost 0 bases and the J gene lost 0 bases, with 7 bases spanning the gap. CDR3: CASSLGRNSYNEQFF. CDR3 bases: TGCGCCAGCAGCTTGGGCAGGAACTCCTACAATGAGCAGTTCTTC.

This clone has only one observation. The rearrangement joins TRBV7-8 to TRBJ2-2, with a tentative D call TRBD2 (6 bases). The CDR3 extends over 13 amino acids. CDR1 is SGHVS, CDR2 FQNEAQ, per germline. V was clipped by 8 bases and J by 1 base, with 8 bases between them. Here the CDR3 DNA reads TGTGCCAGCCTTAGCGGGAACACCGGGGAGCTGTTTTTT. Translation gives CASLSGNTGELFF. Full variable domain (remainder filled in from reference TRBV7-8 and TRBJ2-2): GAGVSQSPRYKVAKRGQDVALRCDPISGHVSLFWYQQALGQGPEFLTYFQNEAQLDKSGLPSDRFFAERPEGSVSTLKIQRTQQEDSAVYLCASLSGNTGELFFGEGSRLTVL.

The chain carries TRBV6-1 and TRBJ2-1, with a tentative D call TRBD2 (6 bases). This CDR3 has 13 amino acids. Germline CDR1 reads MNHNS; CDR2 reads SASEGT. Trimming removed 6 bases from V and 5 bases from J, with 11 bases in between. The CDR3 reads CASRGRSNNEQFF. DNA of the CDR3: TGTGCCAGCAGGGGGAGGTCCAACAATGAGCAGTTCTTC.

The rearrangement uses TRBV10-2 and TRBJ2-1; TRBD2 matches at 12 bases. The CDR3 consists of 18 residues. Germline trimming cut 0 bases from V and 4 bases from J; bases unmatched to any gene: 7. Germline V gene data show CDR1 as WSHSY and CDR2 as SAAADI. Written as DNA, the CDR3 is TGCGCCAGCAGTGAGTCCATACTAGCGGGAGGAAATTACAATGAGCAGTTCTTC. Its translation is CASSESILAGGNYNEQFF.

The V call is TRBV6-5, the J call TRBJ1-2; 8 nucleotides match TRBD1. V dropped 2 bases and J dropped 7; count of bases not matched to a gene: 3. The CDR3 loop spans 13 amino acids. Germline assignment: CDR1 MNHEY and CDR2 SVGAGI. In DNA, the CDR3 is TGTGCCAGCAGTTACCCGGGACAGGTTGGCTACACCTTC. Protein sequence: CASSYPGQVGYTF.

The rearrangement links TRBV5-4 to TRBJ2-5; TRBD2 agrees at 7 bases. The V segment lost 1 base and the J segment 5 bases; nucleotides outside the gene matches: 5. Per germline, CDR1 SGHNT and CDR2 YYREEE (reference sequence). This CDR3 has 14 residues. CDR3 amino acids: CASSLSQGGETQYF. The CDR3 DNA sequence: TGTGCCAGCAGCTTGTCTCAGGGAGGGGAGACCCAGTACTTC.

The gene calls are TRBV28 and TRBJ2-4, with TRBD1 identical over 7 bases. The CDR3 is 15 amino acids. The V gene's germline CDR1 is MDHEN and CDR2 SYDVKM. The trim removed 5 bases at V and 0 bases at J, leaving 4 bases unmatched. CDR3 region: CASSPQGLAKNIQYF. The CDR3 DNA reads as TGTGCCAGCAGTCCACAGGGGTTAGCCAAAAACATTCAGTACTTC.

The V gene is TRBV4-1, the J gene TRBJ2-7, with TRBD2 matching 10 bases. This CDR3 is built from 16 residues. V trimming: 1 base; J trimming: 4 bases; junction bases outside the gene matches: 7. CDR1 is MGHRA and CDR2 is YSYEKL in the germline V gene. CDR3: CASSQVGSGRKYEQYF. The DNA of the CDR3 is TGCGCCAGCAGCCAAGTGGGTAGCGGGAGGAAATACGAGCAGTACTTC.

The J gene is TRBJ1-4, the V gene TRBV6-5; 8 bases map to TRBD1. Trimming removed 6 bases from V and 3 bases from J; junction bases left unmatched: 6. The length of the CDR3 is 15 residues. CDR1 MNHEY and CDR2 SVGAGI come from the germline V gene. CDR3 sequence: CASRTQGAANEKLFF. The CDR3, as DNA: TGTGCCAGCAGGACCCAGGGGGCGGCTAATGAAAAACTGTTTTTT.

This chain uses TRBV28 with TRBJ1-4; a possible D gene is TRBD1 (6 bases). Per germline, CDR1 MDHEN and CDR2 SYDVKM. Trimming removed 7 bases at V and 7 bases at J, with 16 bases between. The CDR3 contains 14 residues. CDR3 protein: CASTSRQGFEKLFF. As DNA, the CDR3 is TGTGCCAGCACCTCTCGGCAGGGGTTTGAAAAACTGTTTTTT.

The rearrangement uses TRBV4-2 and TRBJ2-1; 9 bases are a match to TRBD2. Trimming took 2 bases from V and 7 from J; bases not matched to a gene: 9. The CDR3 totals 16 residues. Germline CDR1 and CDR2: LGHNA and YNFKEQ. CDR3 sequence reads: CASSQSQREVGNEQFF. Written as DNA, the CDR3 is TGTGCCAGCAGCCAATCCCAGCGGGAGGTTGGGAATGAGCAGTTCTTC.

This chain links TRBV30 with TRBJ1-1, with 7 bases fitting TRBD1. Germline loops: CDR1 GTSNPN, CDR2 SVGIG (reference sequence). The V and J ends lost 4 bases and 1 base, in that order; junction bases with no gene match: 6. This CDR3 is built from 14 residues. The CDR3 region is CAWIRGLANTEAFF. The CDR3 DNA follows: TGTGCCTGGATTAGGGGGCTCGCGAACACTGAAGCTTTCTTT. The full variable domain, with the rest looked up from reference TRBV30 and TRBJ1-1, is SQTIHQWPATLVQPVGSPLSLECTVEGTSNPNLYWYRQAAGRGLQLLFYSVGIGQISSEVPQNLSASRPQDRQFILSSKKLLLSDSGFYLCAWIRGLANTEAFFGQGTRLTVV.

The rearrangement joins TRBV15 to TRBJ1-2; 9 positions match TRBD1. V gave up 0 bases and J gave up 4 bases; unmatched junction bases: 3. The germline V gene encodes CDR1 LNHNV and CDR2 YYDKDF (reference sequence). The CDR3 runs 15 residues. The CDR3 DNA reads as TGTGCCACCAGCAGAGAGGGGACAGGGACCTATGGCTACACCTTC. This gives the protein CATSREGTGTYGYTF.